A selection of T cell receptor beta chains follows, all from one sample in a study of blood T cells in healthy people across ages. TCRdb re-called the 5' RACE reads through MiXCR, storing one row per CDR3 protein. The sample yields about 1,600,000 distinct CDR3 sequences, roughly 40% seen once. Sequenced material: blood. These receptors came from a woman aged 18 to 35 in good health. Each CDR3 is given with its conserved first and last residue. Each record gives: V gene, D gene, J gene, clone size, CDR3 protein, CDR3 DNA. D genes are given only for firm matches. The listing skips clone size in some rows; elsewhere it reads once, few, many or a size class.

TRBV29-1	TRBD2	TRBJ2-3	many	CSAGGDTQYF	TGCAGCGCCGGGGGGGATACGCAGTATTTT
TRBV11-2	-	TRBJ1-2	-	CASSPGVEGTYGYTF	TGTGCCAGCAGTCCAGGTGTGGAGGGTACCTATGGCTACACCTTC
TRBV5-4	TRBD2	TRBJ2-7	few	CASSLDGLAAYEQYF	TGTGCCAGCAGCTTGGACGGACTAGCGGCCTACGAGCAGTACTTC
TRBV5-1	-	TRBJ1-2	-	CASSPWALARDGYTF	TGCGCCAGCAGCCCCTGGGCACTCGCCAGGGATGGCTACACCTTC
TRBV9	-	TRBJ2-7	many	CASSVGPSYEQYF	TGTGCCAGCAGCGTCGGACCCTCCTACGAGCAGTACTTC
TRBV25-1	-	TRBJ1-1	few	CASSDRTPNTEAFF	TGTGCCAGCAGTGACCGGACACCGAACACTGAAGCTTTCTTT
TRBV27	-	TRBJ1-1	-	CASRLDRRGTEAFF	TGTGCCAGCAGGTTAGACAGGCGCGGGACTGAAGCTTTCTTT
TRBV6-5	-	TRBJ2-1	-	CASMLELGLGDEQFF	TGTGCCAGCATGTTGGAACTAGGTTTGGGCGATGAGCAGTTCTTC
TRBV12-3/TRBV12-4	TRBD2	TRBJ2-1	few	CASSDTSGGAREQFF	TGTGCCAGCAGTGACACTAGCGGGGGGGCTCGTGAGCAGTTCTTC
TRBV4-1	-	TRBJ1-2	-	CASSQEVHYTF	TGCGCCAGCAGCCAAGAGGTACACTACACCTTC
TRBV2	TRBD2	TRBJ2-3	-	CASKNNGGASDTQYF	TGTGCCAGCAAAAATAACGGGGGGGCTTCGGATACGCAGTATTTT
TRBV20-1	TRBD2	TRBJ2-5	few	CSATGGGQETQYF	TGCAGTGCTACAGGCGGGGGCCAAGAGACCCAGTACTTC
TRBV20-1	TRBD1	TRBJ2-3	-	CSAPTTGASTDTQYF	TGCAGTGCCCCAACGACAGGGGCTAGCACAGATACGCAGTATTTT
TRBV2	-	TRBJ2-1	once	CASSEARSSLYNEQFF	TGTGCCAGCAGTGAAGCGCGGAGTAGCTTGTACAATGAGCAGTTCTTC